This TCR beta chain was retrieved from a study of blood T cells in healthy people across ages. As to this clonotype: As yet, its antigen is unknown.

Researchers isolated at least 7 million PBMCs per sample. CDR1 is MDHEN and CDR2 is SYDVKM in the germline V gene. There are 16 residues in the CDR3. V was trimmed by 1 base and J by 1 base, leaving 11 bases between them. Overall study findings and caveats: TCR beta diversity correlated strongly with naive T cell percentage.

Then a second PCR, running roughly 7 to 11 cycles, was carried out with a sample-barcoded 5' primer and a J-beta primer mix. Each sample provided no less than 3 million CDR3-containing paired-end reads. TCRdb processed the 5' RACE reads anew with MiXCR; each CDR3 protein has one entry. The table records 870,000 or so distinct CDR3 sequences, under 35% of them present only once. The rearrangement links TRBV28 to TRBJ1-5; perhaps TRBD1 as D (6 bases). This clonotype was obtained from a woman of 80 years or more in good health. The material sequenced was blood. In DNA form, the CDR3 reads TGTGCCAGCAGTTTATCTCAGGGGCAAAGCAATCAGCCCCAGCATTTT. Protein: CASSLSQGQSNQPQHF.